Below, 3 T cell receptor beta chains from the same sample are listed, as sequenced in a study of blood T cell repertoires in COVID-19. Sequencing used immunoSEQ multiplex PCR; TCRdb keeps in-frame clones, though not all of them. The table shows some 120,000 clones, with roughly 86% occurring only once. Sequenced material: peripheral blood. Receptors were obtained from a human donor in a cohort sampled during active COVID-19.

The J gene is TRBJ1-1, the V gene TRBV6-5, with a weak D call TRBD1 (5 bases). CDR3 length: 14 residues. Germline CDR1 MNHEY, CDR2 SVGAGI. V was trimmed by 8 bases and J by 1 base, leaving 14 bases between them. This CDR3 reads CASLPGGRNTEAFF. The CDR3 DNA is TGTGCCAGCCTCCCGGGGGGGAGGAACACTGAAGCTTTCTTT.

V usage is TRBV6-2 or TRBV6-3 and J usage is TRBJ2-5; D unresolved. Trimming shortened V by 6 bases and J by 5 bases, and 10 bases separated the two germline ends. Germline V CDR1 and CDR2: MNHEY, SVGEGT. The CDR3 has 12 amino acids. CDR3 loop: CASSSTSETQYF. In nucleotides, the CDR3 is TGTGCCAGCAGCTCCACATCCGAGACCCAGTACTTC.

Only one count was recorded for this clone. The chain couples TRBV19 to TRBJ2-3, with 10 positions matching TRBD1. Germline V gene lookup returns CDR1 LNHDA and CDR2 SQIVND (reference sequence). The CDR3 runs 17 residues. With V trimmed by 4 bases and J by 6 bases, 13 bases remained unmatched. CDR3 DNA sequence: TGTGCCAGTAGTAGTACCGGGACAGGGGCCACTGCCGATACGCAGTATTTT. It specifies CASSSTGTGATADTQYF.